This T cell receptor (beta chain) came from a study of T cells after posttransplantation cyclophosphamide (dated by TCRdb to between 2015 and 2016). Concerning the study at large: Using TRB sequencing, the study followed how the T cell repertoire rebuilt after myeloablative bone marrow transplantation with posttransplantation cyclophosphamide given as GVHD prophylaxis. Samples from a few dozen PTCy-treated patients, along with samples from 16 of their related bone marrow donors, underwent antigen receptor sequencing. Blood from every one of the approximately 30 PTCy patients who had 1-year posttransplant specimens underwent TRB sequencing. Up to roughly 3 additional blood samples from 2 to 5.2 years after transplant were also TRB-sequenced in 3 patients, as was pretransplant blood from 4 patients. Because TRA and TRB clonality were tightly correlated in 8 or 9 samples, subsequent TCR analyses were focused on TRB only. Public TRB sequences were checked against a database of over 3,500 sequences associated with responses to pathogens, tumor antigens, self-antigens and alloantigens.

Concerning this clone itself: This clone's antigen is unknown. No much larger clonotype is one base removed from it; base qualities were not supplied.

In the paper's terms, the time point label means: posttransplant day relative to BM transplant. A control cohort of approximately eleven patients who had been given myeloablative marrow transplants with methotrexate plus a calcineurin inhibitor was sampled 1 year after transplant. Peripheral blood and bone marrow mononuclear cells were isolated by Ficoll-Hypaque density centrifugation and were cryopreserved. What the research found in general, with its limitations: Across the approximately 42 patients, TRB clonality was highly associated with recipient CMV seropositivity and CMV reactivation, and diversity with PTCy was similar to that in the CNI/methotrexate controls. The TRB repertoires of T cells infiltrating skin or the GI tract showed only limited overlap with the TRB repertoires found in blood. Donor-recipient similarity was low at 1-2 months but rose over the first year, and later blood repertoires were often dominated by donor CD8+ memory clones.

Spanning cysteine to valine, the CDR3 consists of 19 amino acids. Of the read, only the CDR3 DNA is kept; its 57 bases are in frame from base 1. CDR1 and CDR2 are read off the germline V gene (reference sequence) as GTSNPN and SVGIG. TRB sequencing was run on genomic DNA with either the immunoSEQ assay at survey resolution or the hsTCRB kit. The original pipeline was this. The immunoSEQ software handled initial read processing, and the LymphoSeq R package was used for repertoire analyses. Clonality was calculated as 1 minus normalized Shannon entropy, and the Gini coefficient was also calculated for each TRB dataset. To infer phenotypes in unsorted samples, TRB sequences from sorted subsets of the recipient or donor were mapped onto the unsorted samples of the same recipient. TCRdb's version of the immuneACCESS table is confined to in-frame rearrangements and falls short of the full clone set. An unresolved V gene accounts for under half of the shortfall where checked; the remainder is of unknown origin. V and J calls and clone size are those listed in that table; D and trimming were worked out from the DNA. The sample data list about 10,000 clones, and over 75% of these were observed just once. The top ten constitute around a quarter of the sample.

The chain employs TRBV30 and TRBJ2-7, and possibly TRBD2, on 7 matching bases. The sample in question was PBMCs, obtained after an allogeneic stem cell transplant with a calcineurin inhibitor and methotrexate. The receptor's source is a male patient in his thirties who received an allogeneic stem cell transplant from an unrelated donor, was CMV-positive, and had no GVHD. After transplantation, some T cells may belong to the graft donor instead of the recipient. The CDR3 is CAWSSTGNLLALSSHEQYV. In nucleotide form, the sequence is TGTGCCTGGAGTTCCACAGGGAACCTACTAGCGCTAAGCTCCCACGAGCAGTACGTC.